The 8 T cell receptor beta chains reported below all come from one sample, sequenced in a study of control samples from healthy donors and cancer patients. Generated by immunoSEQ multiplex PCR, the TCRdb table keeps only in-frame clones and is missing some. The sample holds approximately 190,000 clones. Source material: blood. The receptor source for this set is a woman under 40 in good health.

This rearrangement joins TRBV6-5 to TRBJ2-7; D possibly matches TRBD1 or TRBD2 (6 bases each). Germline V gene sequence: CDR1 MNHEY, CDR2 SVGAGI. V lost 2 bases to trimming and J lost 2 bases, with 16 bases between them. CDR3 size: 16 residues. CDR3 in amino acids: CASSYTNKGGAYEQYF. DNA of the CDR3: TGTGCCAGCAGTTACACCAATAAGGGGGGCGCCTACGAGCAGTACTTC.

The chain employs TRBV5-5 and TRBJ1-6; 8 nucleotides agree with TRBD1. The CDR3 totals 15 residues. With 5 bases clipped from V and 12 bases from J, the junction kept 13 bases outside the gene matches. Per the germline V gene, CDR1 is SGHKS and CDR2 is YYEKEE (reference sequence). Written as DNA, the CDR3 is TGTGCCAGCAGTTACGGACAGGGACCAAGTTTACCCCTCCACTTT. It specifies CASSYGQGPSLPLHF.

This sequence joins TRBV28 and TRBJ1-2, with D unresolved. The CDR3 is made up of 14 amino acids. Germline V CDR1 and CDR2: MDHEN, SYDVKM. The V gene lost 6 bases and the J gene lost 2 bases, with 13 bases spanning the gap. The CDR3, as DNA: TGTGCCAGCAGGAAATCCGGTAGGAACTATGGCTACACCTTC. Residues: CASRKSGRNYGYTF.

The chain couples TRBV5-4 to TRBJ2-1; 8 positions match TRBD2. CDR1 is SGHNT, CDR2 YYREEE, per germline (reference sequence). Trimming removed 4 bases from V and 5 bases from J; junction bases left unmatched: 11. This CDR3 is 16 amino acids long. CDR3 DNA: TGTGCCAGCAGCCCTGGACTAGCATACAAAGACAATGAGCAGTTCTTC. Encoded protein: CASSPGLAYKDNEQFF.

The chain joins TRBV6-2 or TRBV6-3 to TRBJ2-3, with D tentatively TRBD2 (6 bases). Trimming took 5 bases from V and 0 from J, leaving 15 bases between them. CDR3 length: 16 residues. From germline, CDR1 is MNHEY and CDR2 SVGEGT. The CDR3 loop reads CASSRRTAGSTDTQYF. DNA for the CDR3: TGTGCCAGCAGTCGGAGGACGGCGGGGAGCACAGATACGCAGTATTTT.

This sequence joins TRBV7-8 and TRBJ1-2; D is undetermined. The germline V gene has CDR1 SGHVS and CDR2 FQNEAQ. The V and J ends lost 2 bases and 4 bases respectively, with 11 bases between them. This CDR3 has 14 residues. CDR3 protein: CASSLWEGGYGYTF. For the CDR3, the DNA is TGTGCCAGCAGCTTATGGGAGGGCGGCTATGGCTACACCTTC.

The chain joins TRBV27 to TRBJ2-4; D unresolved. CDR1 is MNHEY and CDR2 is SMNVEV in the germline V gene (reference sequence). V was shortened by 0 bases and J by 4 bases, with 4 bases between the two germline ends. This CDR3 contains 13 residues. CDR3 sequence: CASSLSVKNIQYF. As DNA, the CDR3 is TGTGCCAGCAGTTTATCGGTGAAAAACATTCAGTACTTC.

The CDR3 sequence: CASSFGGPGTGELFF. The CDR3 nucleotides are TGTGCCAGCAGCTTCGGGGGGCCGGGAACCGGGGAGCTGTTTTTT. The chain is built from TRBV5-6 and TRBJ2-2; D may be TRBD2 (7 bases). This CDR3 region has 15 residues. V was trimmed by 2 bases and J by 5 bases, leaving 13 bases between them. CDR1 and CDR2 from the germline V gene are SGHDT and YYEEEE.